This TCR beta chain came from a study of blood T cell repertoires in COVID-19. The overall study: Samples came from the United States, Italy and Spain, spanning acute and convalescent COVID-19. From T cells, B-cell-depleted T cells, or PBMCs came the material, which was cDNA or gDNA.

Under the authors' procedure: Estimation of nucleated cell counts relied on the amplification of reference gene primers. Repertoires were generated with immunoSEQ multiplex PCR, while TCRdb's copy carries only in-frame clones and drops some. V, J and clone size are those of that table, while D and trimming were read from the DNA. The table has 110,000 or so clones, roughly nine tenths seen once. The germline V gene encodes CDR1 LGHNA and CDR2 YNFKEQ. The CDR3 is 15 amino acids. The V gene lost 1 base and the J gene lost 6 bases, with 14 bases spanning the gap. This TCR came from a man between 65 and 79 years old who had recovered from COVID-19. This chain connects TRBV4-2 to TRBJ2-3; no clear D gene. Sample: peripheral blood. The CDR3 region is CASSQGLRRADTQYF. CDR3 nucleotides: TGTGCCAGCAGCCAAGGACTCCGCCGTGCCGATACGCAGTATTTT.